This T cell receptor beta chain came from a study of blood T cell repertoires in COVID-19 (dated by TCRdb to about 2020). For context, the study as a whole: Collaborator samples came from the United States, Italy and Spain and covered acute and convalescent phases of COVID-19. Nearly every sample came with metadata listing a de-identified subject ID, COVID-19 status, age in years and sex. A freely available public database, intended as a resource for researchers studying the immune response to SARS-CoV-2, is where the repertoires were released. Subjects who had been exposed to COVID-19, were actively infected with it, or had recovered from it provided the deeply sampled blood TCRbeta repertoires that made up the dataset. Where available, HLA class I and class II types were obtained from metadata supplied by the sample provider rather than from assay-based typing. The prospective study material was composed of cDNA or gDNA derived from T cells, B-cell-depleted T cells, or PBMCs. The samples were drawn from the first 160 participants of the ongoing ImmuneRACE study and from some 1,300 subjects provided by 6 global collaborators. The full study reports these points: Clinical and demographic metadata were provided uncurated, with the amount varying by source and participant.

Whole blood was collected in K2EDTA tubes by collaborating institutions according to the institutions' own protocols. Collaborator samples were shipped for TCRbeta analysis as frozen whole blood, isolated PBMCs, or DNA extracted from either sample type. Taken from the germline V gene, the CDR1 and CDR2 loops are SGHDT and YYEEEE. Trimming costs V 3 bases and J 3 bases, and their ends lie 10 bases apart. There are 14 amino acids in the CDR3, from cysteine to phenylalanine inclusive. CDR3 DNA is the only sequence kept; it has 42 bases, read in frame from the first base. A remark on this clone: The specificity of this receptor is unknown. Base-call qualities are not available, and no considerably larger clone is one nucleotide away.

TCRbeta CDR3 regions were amplified from genomic DNA by means of the immunoSEQ Assay, a bias-controlled multiplex PCR. The published analysis was carried out like this. Nucleated cell counts per sample were estimated from amplification of reference gene primers within the assay. To quantify the absolute abundance of each unique TCRbeta CDR3 rearrangement, sequence reads were collapsed and filtered. Productive Simpson clonality was computed per sample as the square root of Simpson's diversity index over productive rearrangements. As stored in TCRdb, this immuneACCESS dataset retains in-frame rearrangements with V and J assigned. A fraction of the clones does not appear; measured against another copy, unresolved V genes explain less than half of the discrepancy, and the remainder lacks a known reason. That table supplies the V and J calls and clone size; D and trimming were determined from the DNA. The sample table contains about 62,000 clones; only one count was recorded for approximately 90% of them. Under 1.5% of the sample is held by the ten biggest clonotypes.

Source material: peripheral blood. The rearranged chain carries TRBV5-6 and TRBJ1-5; the D gene is unclear. The sequence derives from a woman of 80 years or more with acute or convalescent COVID-19. The DNA is as follows: TGTGCCAGCAGCTCTCGGTCCCACAATCAGCCCCAGCATTTT. This translates into CASSSRSHNQPQHF.